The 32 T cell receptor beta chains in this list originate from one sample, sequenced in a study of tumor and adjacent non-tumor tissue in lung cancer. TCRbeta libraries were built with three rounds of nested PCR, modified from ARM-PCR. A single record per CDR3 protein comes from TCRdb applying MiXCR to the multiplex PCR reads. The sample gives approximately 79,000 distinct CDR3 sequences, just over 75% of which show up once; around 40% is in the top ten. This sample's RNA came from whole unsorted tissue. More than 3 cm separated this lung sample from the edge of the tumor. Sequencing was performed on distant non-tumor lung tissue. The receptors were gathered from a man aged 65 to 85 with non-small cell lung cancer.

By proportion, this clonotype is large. The CDR3 bases are TGTGCCAGCAGCCCGGGGACAGTTGGGCAAGAGACCCAGTACTTC. This translates into CASSPGTVGQETQYF. The chain recombines TRBV11-2 with TRBJ2-5; 7 bases match TRBD1. The V and J ends lost 5 bases and 2 bases, in that order; junction bases with no gene match: 8. The germline gives CDR1 SGHAT, CDR2 FQNNGV. The CDR3 is 15 amino acids.

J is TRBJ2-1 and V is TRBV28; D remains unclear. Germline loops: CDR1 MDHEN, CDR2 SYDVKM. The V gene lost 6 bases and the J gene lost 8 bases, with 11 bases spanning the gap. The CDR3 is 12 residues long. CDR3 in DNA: TGTGCCAGCAGCTACCGAAGGTATGAGCAGTTCTTC. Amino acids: CASSYRRYEQFF.

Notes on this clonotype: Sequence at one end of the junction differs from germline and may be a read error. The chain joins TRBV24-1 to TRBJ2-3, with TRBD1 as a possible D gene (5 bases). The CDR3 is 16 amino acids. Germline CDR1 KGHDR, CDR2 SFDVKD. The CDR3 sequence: CATSDPGPPSTDTQYF. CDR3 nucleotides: TGTGCCACTAGTGATCCAGGGCCCCCGAGCACAGATACACAGTATTTT.

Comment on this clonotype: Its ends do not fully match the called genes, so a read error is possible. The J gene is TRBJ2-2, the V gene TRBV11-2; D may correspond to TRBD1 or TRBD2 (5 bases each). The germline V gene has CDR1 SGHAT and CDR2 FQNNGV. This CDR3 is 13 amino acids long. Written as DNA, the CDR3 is TGTGCCAGAAGCTTACAGCGTCGAGGGGAGTTGTTTTTT. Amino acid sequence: CARSLQRRGELFF.

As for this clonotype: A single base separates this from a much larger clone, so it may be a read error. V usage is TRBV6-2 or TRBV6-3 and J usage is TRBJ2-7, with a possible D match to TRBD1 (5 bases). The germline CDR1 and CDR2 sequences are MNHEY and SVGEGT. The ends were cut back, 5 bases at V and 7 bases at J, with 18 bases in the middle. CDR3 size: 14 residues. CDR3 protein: CASSPDRPSSEQYF. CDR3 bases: TGTGCCAGCAGTCCCGACAGACCCAGCTCAGAGCAGTACTTC.

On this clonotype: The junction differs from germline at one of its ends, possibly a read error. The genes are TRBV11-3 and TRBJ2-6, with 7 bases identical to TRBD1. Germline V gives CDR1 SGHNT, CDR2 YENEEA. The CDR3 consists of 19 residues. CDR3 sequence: CASSHDVEGAQSGANVLTF. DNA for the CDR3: TGTGCCAGCAGCCATGACGTTGAGGGGGCGCAGTCTGGGGCTAACGTCCTGACTTTC.

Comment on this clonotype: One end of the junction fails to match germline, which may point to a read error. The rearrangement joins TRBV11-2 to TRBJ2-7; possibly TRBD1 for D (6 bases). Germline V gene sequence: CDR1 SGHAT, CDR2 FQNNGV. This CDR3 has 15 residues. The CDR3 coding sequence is TGTGCCAGCAGCTTATTTCAGGGGACCCCCTACGAACAGTACTTC. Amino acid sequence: CASSLFQGTPYEQYF.

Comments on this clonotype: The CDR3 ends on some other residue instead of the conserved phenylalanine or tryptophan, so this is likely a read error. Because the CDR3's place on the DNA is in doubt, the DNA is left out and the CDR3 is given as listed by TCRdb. CDR3 residues: CASSSGTGGSGANVLII. The J gene is TRBJ2-6, the V gene TRBV6-5; no check of the table's D call, TRBD1, against the DNA was made. Inclusive of both ends, the CDR3 amounts to 17 amino acids. The germline CDR1 and CDR2 sequences are MNHEY and SVGAGI.

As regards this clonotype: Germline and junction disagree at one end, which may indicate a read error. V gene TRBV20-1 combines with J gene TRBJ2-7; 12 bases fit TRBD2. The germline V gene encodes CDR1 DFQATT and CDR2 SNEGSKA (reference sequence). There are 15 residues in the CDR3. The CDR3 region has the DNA TGCAATGTTAGAAAAGGACTAGCGGGGACCTACGAGCAGTATTTC. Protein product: CNVRKGLAGTYEQYF.

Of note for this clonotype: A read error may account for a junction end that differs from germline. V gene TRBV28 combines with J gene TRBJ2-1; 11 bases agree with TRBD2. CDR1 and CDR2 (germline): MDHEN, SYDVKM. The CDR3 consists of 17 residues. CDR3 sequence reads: CASSPMRTSGSGNEQFF. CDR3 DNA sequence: TGTGCCAGTAGCCCAATGCGAACTAGCGGGAGTGGCAATGAACAGTTCTTC.

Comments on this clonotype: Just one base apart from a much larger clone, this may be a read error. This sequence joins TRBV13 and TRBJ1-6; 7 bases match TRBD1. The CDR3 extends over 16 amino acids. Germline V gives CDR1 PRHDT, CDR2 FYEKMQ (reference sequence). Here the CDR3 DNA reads TGTGCCAGCAGCTTCTTGGCGGGACAGATTAATTCACCCTTCCACTTT. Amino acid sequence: CASSFLAGQINSPFHF.

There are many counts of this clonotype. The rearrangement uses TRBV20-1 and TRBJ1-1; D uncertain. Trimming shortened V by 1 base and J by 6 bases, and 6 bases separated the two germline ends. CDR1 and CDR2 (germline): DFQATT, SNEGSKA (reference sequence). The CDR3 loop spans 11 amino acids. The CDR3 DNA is TGCAGTGCTAGAGGTTACGCTGAAGCTTTCTTT. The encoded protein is CSARGYAEAFF.

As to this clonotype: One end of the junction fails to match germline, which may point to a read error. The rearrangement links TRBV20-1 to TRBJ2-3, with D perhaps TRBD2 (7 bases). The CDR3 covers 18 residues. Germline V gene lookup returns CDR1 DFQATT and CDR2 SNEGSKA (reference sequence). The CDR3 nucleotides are TGCAGAGCTAGTGATCGGGGGGCCCCCAGATTTTCCACAGATACGCAGTATTTT. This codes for CRASDRGAPRFSTDTQYF.

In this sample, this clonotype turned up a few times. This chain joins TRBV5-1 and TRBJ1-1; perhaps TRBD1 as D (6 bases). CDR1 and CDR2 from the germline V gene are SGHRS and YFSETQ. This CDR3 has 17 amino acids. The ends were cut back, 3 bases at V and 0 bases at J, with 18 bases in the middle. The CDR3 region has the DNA TGCGCCAGCAGCTCAAAACCCGGGACATTCATGAACACTGAAGCTTTCTTT. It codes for CASSSKPGTFMNTEAFF.

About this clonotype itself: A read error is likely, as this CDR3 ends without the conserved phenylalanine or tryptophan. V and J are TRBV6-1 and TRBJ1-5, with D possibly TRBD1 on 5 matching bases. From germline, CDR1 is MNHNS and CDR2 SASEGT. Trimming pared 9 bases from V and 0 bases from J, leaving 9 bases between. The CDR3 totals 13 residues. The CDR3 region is CARRGYSNQPQHL. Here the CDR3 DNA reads TGTGCCAGAAGGGGTTATAGCAATCAGCCCCAGCATCTT.

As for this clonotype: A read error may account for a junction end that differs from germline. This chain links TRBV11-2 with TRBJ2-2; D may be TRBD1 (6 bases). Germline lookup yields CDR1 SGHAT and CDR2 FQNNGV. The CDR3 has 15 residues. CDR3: CASKYRDLVAGKLFF. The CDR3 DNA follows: TGTGCCAGCAAGTACAGGGACCTAGTGGCCGGGAAGCTGTTTTTT. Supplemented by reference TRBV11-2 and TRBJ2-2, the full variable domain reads EAGVAQSPRYKIIEKRQSVAFWCNPISGHATLYWYQQILGQGPKLLIQFQNNGVVDDSQLPKDRFSAERLKGVDSTLKIQPAKLEDSAVYLCASKYRDLVAGKLFFGEGSRLTVL.

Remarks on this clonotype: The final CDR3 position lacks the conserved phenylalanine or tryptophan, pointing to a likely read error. The CDR3 DNA reads as TGCAGAGTAGCCGACAGGTTCCATGAGAAACAGTACTTA. Residues: CRVADRFHEKQYL. The V gene is TRBV29-1, the J gene TRBJ2-5; possible D gene TRBD1, 6 bases. This CDR3 comprises 13 residues. From germline, CDR1 is SQVTM and CDR2 ANQGSEA.

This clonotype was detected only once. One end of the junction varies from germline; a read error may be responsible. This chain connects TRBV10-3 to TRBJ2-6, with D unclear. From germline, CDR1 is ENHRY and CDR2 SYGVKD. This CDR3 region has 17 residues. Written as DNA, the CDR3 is TGTACCATCAGTGAGTCGAGTCCGGGTTCTGGGGCCAACGTCCTGACTTTC. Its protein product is CTISESSPGSGANVLTF.

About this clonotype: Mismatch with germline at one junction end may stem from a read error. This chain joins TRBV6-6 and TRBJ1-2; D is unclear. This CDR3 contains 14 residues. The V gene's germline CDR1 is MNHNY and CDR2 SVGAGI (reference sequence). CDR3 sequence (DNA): TGTGCCAGCAGCTACTCGGCTGATAACTATGGCCACACCTTC. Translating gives CASSYSADNYGHTF.

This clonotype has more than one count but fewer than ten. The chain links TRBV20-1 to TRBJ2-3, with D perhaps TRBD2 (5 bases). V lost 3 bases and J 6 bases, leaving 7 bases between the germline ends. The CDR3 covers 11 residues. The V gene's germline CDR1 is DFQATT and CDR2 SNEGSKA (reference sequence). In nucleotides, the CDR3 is TGCAGTGCTAGCGGGAAGGATACGCAGTATTTT. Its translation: CSASGKDTQYF.

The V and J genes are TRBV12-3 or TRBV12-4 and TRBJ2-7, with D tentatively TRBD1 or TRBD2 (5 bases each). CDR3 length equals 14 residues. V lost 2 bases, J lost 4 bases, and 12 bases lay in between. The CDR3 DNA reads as TGTGCCAGCAGTTTATCAGGGAGTCAATACGAGCAGTACTTC. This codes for CASSLSGSQYEQYF.

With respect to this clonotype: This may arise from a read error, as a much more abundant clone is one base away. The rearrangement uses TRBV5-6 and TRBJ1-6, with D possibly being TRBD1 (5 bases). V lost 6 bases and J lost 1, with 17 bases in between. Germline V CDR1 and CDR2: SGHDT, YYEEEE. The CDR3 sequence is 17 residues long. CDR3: CASNGQGDGSYNSPLHF. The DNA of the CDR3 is TGTGCCAGCAACGGTCAAGGGGATGGATCCTATAATTCACCCCTCCACTTT.

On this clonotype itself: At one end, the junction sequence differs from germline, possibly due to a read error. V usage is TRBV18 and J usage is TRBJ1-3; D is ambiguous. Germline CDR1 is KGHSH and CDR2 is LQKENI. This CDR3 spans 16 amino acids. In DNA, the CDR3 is TGTGCCAGCTCACAATTCCCGGCGGGTTCTGGAGACACCATATATTTT. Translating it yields CASSQFPAGSGDTIYF.

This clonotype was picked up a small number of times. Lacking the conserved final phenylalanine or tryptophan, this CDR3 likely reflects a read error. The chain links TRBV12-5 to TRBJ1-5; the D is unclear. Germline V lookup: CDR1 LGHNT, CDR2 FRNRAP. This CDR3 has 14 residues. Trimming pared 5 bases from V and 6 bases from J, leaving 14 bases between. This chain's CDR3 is CASGLTAGSQPQHL. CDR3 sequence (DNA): TGTGCTAGTGGTCTTACCGCTGGTAGTCAGCCCCAGCATCTT.

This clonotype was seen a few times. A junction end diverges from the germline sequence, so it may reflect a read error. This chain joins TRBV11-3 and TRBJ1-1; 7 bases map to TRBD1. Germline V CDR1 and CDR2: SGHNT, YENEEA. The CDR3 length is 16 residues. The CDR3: CASSLRDRTLKTEVFF. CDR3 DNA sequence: TGTGCCAGCAGCTTACGGGACAGAACCCTGAAAACTGAAGTTTTCTTT. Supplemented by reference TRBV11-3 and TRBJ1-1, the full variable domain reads EAGVVQSPRYKIIEKKQPVAFWCNPISGHNTLYWYLQNLGQGPELLIRYENEEAVDDSQLPKDRFSAERLKGVDSTLKIQPAELGDSAVYLCASSLRDRTLKTEVFFGQGTRLTVV.

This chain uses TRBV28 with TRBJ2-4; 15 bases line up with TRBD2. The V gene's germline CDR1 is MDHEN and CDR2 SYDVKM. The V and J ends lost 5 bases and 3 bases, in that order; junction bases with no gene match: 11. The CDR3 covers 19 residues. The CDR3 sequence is CASSHRTSGRAGGKNIQYF. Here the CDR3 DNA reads TGTGCCAGCAGTCACCGGACTAGCGGGAGGGCCGGTGGCAAAAACATTCAGTACTTC.

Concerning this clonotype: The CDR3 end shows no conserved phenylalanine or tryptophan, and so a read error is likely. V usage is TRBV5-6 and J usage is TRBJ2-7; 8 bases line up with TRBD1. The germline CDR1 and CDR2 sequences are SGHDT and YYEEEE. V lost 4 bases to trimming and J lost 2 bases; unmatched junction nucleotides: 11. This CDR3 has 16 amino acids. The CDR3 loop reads CASSTVVRDRTYEQYL. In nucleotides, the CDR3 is TGTGCCAGCAGCACGGTTGTCCGGGACAGGACCTACGAGCAGTACTTA.

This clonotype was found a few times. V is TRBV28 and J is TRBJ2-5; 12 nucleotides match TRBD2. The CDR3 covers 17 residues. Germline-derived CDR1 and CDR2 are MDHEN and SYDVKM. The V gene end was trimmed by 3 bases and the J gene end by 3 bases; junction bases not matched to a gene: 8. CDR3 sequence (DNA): TGTGCCAGCAGTTTGGTCCTAGCGGGAGGGGAAAAAGAGACCCAGTACTTC. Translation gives CASSLVLAGGEKETQYF.

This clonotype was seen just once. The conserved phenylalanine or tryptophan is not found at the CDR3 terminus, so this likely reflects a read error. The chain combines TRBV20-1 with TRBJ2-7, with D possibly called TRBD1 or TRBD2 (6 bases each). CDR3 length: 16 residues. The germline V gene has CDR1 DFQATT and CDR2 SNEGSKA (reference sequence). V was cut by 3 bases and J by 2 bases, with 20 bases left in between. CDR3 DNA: TGCAGTGCTAGGAGTCCGCCCGGGGGCGGCACCTACGAGCAGTACATC. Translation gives CSARSPPGGGTYEQYI.

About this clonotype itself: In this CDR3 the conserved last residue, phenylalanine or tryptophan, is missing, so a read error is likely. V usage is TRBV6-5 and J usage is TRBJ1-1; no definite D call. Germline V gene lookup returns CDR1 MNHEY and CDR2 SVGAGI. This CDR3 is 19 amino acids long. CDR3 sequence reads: CASSYHSRVPSSANSEAFS. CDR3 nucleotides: TGTGCCAGCAGTTACCACTCGAGGGTACCCTCTTCCGCGAACTCTGAAGCTTTCTCT.

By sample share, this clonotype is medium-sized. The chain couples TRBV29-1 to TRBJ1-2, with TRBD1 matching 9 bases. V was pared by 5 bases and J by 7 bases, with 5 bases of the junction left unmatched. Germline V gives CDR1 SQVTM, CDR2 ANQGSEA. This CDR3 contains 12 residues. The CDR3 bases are TGCAGCGTTTCCGGACAGGGGTTTGGCTACACCTTC. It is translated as CSVSGQGFGYTF. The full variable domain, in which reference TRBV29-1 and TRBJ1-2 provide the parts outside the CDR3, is SAVISQKPSRDICQRGTSLTIQCQVDSQVTMMFWYRQQPGQSLTLIATANQGSEATYESGFVIDKFPISRPNLTFSTLTVSNMSPEDSSIYLCSVSGQGFGYTFGSGTRLTVV.

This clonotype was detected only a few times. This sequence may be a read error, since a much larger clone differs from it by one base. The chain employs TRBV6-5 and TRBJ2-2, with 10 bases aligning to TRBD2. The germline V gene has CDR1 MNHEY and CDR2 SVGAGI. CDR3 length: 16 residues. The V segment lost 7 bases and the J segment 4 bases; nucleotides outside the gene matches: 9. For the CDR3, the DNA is TGTGCCAGCATTAAACTAGCGGGGAGGGGCACCGGGGAGCTGTTTTTT. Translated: CASIKLAGRGTGELFF.